This T cell receptor beta chain was identified during a study of blood T cell repertoires in COVID-19. For the study at large: The analysed material was cDNA or gDNA that came from T cells, B-cell-depleted T cells, or PBMCs.

V dropped 5 bases and J dropped 6; count of bases not matched to a gene: 12. CDR3 length: 15 amino acids. Germline V CDR1 and CDR2: MDHEN, SYDVKM. Enrolled through a virtual design, the participants were between roughly 18 and 100 years of age and came from 24 US areas. In the authors' methods: Using reference gene primer amplification, nucleated cell counts were estimated. Clones were sequenced by immunoSEQ multiplex PCR, and TCRdb holds only the in-frame ones, with some missing. V and J calls and clone size come straight from that table; D and trimming were deduced from the DNA. Seen here are 150,000 to 200,000 clones, 65% to 80% observed once, and the top ten hold roughly a sixth.

This chain joins TRBV28 and TRBJ1-2; TRBD1 matches at 7 bases. Sequencing was carried out using PBMCs or T cells enriched from blood (not recorded which). This receptor was taken from a woman aged 45 to 65 with acute COVID-19. CDR3 protein: CASSLHRKGANGYTF. In nucleotides, the CDR3 is TGTGCCAGCAGTCTTCATCGCAAGGGGGCGAATGGCTACACCTTC.